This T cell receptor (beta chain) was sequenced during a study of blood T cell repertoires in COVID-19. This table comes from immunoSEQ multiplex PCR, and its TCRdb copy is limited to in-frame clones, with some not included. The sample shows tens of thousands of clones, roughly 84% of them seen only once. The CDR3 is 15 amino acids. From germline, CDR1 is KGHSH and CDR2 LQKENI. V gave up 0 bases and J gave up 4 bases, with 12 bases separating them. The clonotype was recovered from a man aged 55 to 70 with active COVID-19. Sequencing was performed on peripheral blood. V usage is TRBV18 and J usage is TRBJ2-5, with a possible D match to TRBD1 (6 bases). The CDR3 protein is CASSPPQGWGETQYF. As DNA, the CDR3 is TGTGCCAGCTCACCACCCCAGGGGTGGGGAGAGACCCAGTACTTC. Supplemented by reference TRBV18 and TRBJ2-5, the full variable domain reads NAGVMQNPRHLVRRRGQEARLRCSPMKGHSHVYWYRQLPEEGLKFMVYLQKENIIDESGMPKERFSAEFPKEGPSILRIQQVVRGDSAAYFCASSPPQGWGETQYFGPGTRLLVL.